The TCR beta chain under discussion was sequenced for a study of OX40 agonist ivuxolimab in advanced cancers. Notes on the study in general: Circulating CD4+ and CD8+ T cells showed clonal expansion by week 6 at 0.1 to 3.0 mg/kg.

Produced via immunoSEQ multiplex PCR; TCRdb's table is partial and in-frame only. The data show approximately 100,000 clones, approximately 90% seen once. The V end lost 5 bases, the J end lost 5 bases, and 21 bases lay between the germline ends. Germline-derived CDR1 and CDR2 are SGHTA and FQGTGA. The CDR3 is 16 amino acids. This clone was counted once. Its antigen is undetermined. V is TRBV7-3 and J is TRBJ2-5; possibly TRBD2 for D (6 bases). The source material was CD4+ or CD8+ T cells sorted from blood, sampled in a trial of the OX40 agonist ivuxolimab. This sequence originates from an adult with an advanced solid tumor such as melanoma, head and neck, liver or kidney cancer. DNA of the CDR3: TGTGCCAGCAGCGGGTGGGACTCTAGGTACGTTGAGACCCAGTACTTC. Its translation: CASSGWDSRYVETQYF.